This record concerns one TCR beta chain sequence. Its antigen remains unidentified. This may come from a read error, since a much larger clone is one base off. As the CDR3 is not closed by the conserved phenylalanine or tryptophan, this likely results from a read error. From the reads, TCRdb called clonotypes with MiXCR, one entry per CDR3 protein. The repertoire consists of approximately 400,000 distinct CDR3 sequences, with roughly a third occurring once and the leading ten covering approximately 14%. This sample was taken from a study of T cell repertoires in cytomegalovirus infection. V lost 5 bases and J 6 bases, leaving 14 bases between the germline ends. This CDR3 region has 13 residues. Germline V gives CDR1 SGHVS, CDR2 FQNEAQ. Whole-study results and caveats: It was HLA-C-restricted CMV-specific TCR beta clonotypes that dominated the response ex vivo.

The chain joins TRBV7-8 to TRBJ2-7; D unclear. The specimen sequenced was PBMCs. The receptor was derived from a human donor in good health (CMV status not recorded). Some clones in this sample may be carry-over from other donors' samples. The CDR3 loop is CASSLTWVGEQYL. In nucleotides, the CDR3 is TGTGCCAGCAGCCTAACTTGGGTAGGCGAGCAGTACTTA.